This T cell receptor (beta chain) originates from a study of shared clonotypes between healthy human individuals. Sorted-subset replicate PCR reactions were performed with around 210 ng DNA, corresponding to roughly 29,000 T cell genomes. Here immunoSEQ multiplex PCR was the method, and the copy in TCRdb shows in-frame clones only, minus some. The sample lists millions of clones; about 92% were seen once. In germline, CDR1 is SNHLY, CDR2 FYNNEI. This CDR3 region has 17 residues. The V end lost 4 bases, the J end lost 2 bases, and 20 bases lay between the germline ends. Sequences were obtained from naive CD4+ T cells sorted from blood. Stated subset: CD45RA+ positively selected. The chain joins TRBV2 to TRBJ2-5; unclear D gene. The source is a man younger than 35 in good health. The CDR3 region has the DNA TGTGCCAGCAGTGGAGTAGTTCTCCTCAGCAGTCAAGAGACCCAGTACTTC. Its translation: CASSGVVLLSSQETQYF.